The present entry profiles one T cell receptor beta chain with its context. The germline CDR1 and CDR2 sequences are SQVTM and ANQGSEA. This CDR3 has 11 residues. The V end was cut by 6 bases, the J end by 2 bases, with 8 bases between. TCRdb re-called the 5' RACE reads through MiXCR, storing one row per CDR3 protein. The sample records about 890,000 distinct CDR3 sequences, 10% to 15% being singletons. This entry comes from a study of identical twins. The sample was also linked to a second study, of yellow fever vaccine responses in identical twins.

Sequencing was done on a sample of PBMCs. The genes are TRBV29-1 and TRBJ2-7; D gene unclear. The TCR originated in a woman under 30 in good health. Here the CDR3 DNA reads TGCAGCGTCATGAATACCTACGAGCAGTACTTC. Translation gives CSVMNTYEQYF.